Listed below are T cell receptor beta chains from one sample, sequenced in a study of cytomegalovirus exposure and HLA in healthy donors. Only in-frame clones appear in the TCRdb table, and some are missing; sequencing was by immunoSEQ multiplex PCR. This sample's clone table lists approximately 120,000 clones. The sequenced sample was PBMCs. The receptors derive from a man in his forties in good health and CMV-seronegative. The CDR3 runs from the conserved cysteine through the conserved F or W. A D gene is named only where the DNA matches it firmly. For some rows the clone size is stated as once, few or many, or as a class when expanded; others skip it.

CDR3	DNA	J	V	size	D
CASSLGFGLALGETQYF	TGCGCCAGCAGCTTGGGATTTGGACTAGCCTTGGGAGAGACCCAGTACTTC	TRBJ2-5	TRBV5-1	NA	TRBD2
CASSLGTDNSPLHF	TGTGCCAGCAGCTTAGGGACAGATAATTCACCCCTCCACTTT	TRBJ1-6	TRBV11-3	NA	NA
CASSKSPSVNTEAFF	TGTGCCAGCAGCAAATCTCCCAGTGTGAACACTGAAGCTTTCTTT	TRBJ1-1	TRBV11-3	NA	NA
CSVKPLIGTGELFF	TGCAGCGTTAAACCCCTCATCGGCACCGGGGAGCTGTTTTTT	TRBJ2-2	TRBV29-1	NA	NA
CASSYSTSGIYQETQYF	TGTGCCAGCAGTTACTCGACTAGCGGTATATACCAAGAGACCCAGTACTTC	TRBJ2-5	TRBV2	NA	TRBD2
CASSLWTGGTGELFF	TGTGCCAGCAGCTTGTGGACAGGGGGCACCGGGGAGCTGTTTTTT	TRBJ2-2	TRBV5-5	NA	TRBD1
CASSLQGTGSEAFF	TGTGCCAGCAGCTTACAAGGGACAGGTTCTGAAGCTTTCTTT	TRBJ1-1	TRBV7-8	NA	TRBD1
CASRLGLADYRTGYEQYF	TGTGCCAGCAGATTGGGACTAGCGGATTATAGAACCGGCTACGAGCAGTACTTC	TRBJ2-7	TRBV28	NA	TRBD2
CASSFGTSGNNEQFF	TGTGCCAGCAGCTTTGGGACTAGCGGGAATAATGAGCAGTTCTTC	TRBJ2-1	TRBV7-2	NA	TRBD2
CASSEAMVGTEENEKLFF	TGTGCCAGCAGTGAAGCTATGGTCGGGACAGAAGAGAATGAAAAACTGTTTTTT	TRBJ1-4	TRBV6-1	NA	TRBD1
CASSISPRNTGELFF	TGTGCCAGTAGTATCTCCCCCAGAAACACCGGGGAGCTGTTTTTT	TRBJ2-2	TRBV19	NA	NA
CASSLVSGRANIQYF	TGTGCCAGCAGCTTGGTATCCGGGAGAGCAAACATTCAGTACTTC	TRBJ2-4	TRBV5-6	NA	NA
CASSLDGSSTDTQYF	TGTGCTAGCAGCTTAGACGGGAGCTCCACAGATACGCAGTATTTT	TRBJ2-3	TRBV7-7	NA	NA
CASSYGGIGGTEAFF	TGTGCCAGCAGTTACGGGGGGATTGGGGGCACTGAAGCTTTCTTT	TRBJ1-1	TRBV6-5	NA	NA
CASSEGQTGYEQYF	TGTGCCAGCAGCGAGGGCCAAACAGGGTACGAGCAGTACTTC	TRBJ2-7	TRBV5-6	medium-sized	NA
CASSPMTEVEQFF	TGTGCCAGCAGCCCTATGACAGAGGTAGAGCAGTTCTTC	TRBJ2-1	TRBV5-4	NA	NA
CASSSRIRVSLSDTQYF	TGTGCCAGCAGCTCCCGCATACGGGTTAGTCTATCGGATACGCAGTATTTT	TRBJ2-3	TRBV7-2	NA	NA
CASSLLGARNTQYF	TGCGCCAGCAGCTTATTAGGGGCTAGGAATACGCAGTATTTT	TRBJ2-3	TRBV5-1	NA	NA
CASSYVTGDYEQYF	TGTGCCAGCAGTTACGTGACAGGGGACTACGAGCAGTACTTC	TRBJ2-7	TRBV6-5	NA	TRBD1
CASSRLVDEQYF	TGTGCCAGCAGCAGACTAGTAGACGAGCAGTACTTC	TRBJ2-7	TRBV5-4	NA	NA
CASSLPLAPLNEQFF	TGTGCCAGCAGCTTACCCCTAGCGCCGCTCAATGAGCAGTTCTTC	TRBJ2-1	TRBV7-9	NA	NA
CASSTGQAYGYTF	TGCGCCAGCAGCACCGGACAAGCGTATGGCTACACCTTC	TRBJ1-2	TRBV5-1	NA	NA
CASSAGQGSNTEAFF	TGTGCCAGCAGCGCGGGACAGGGATCGAACACTGAAGCTTTCTTT	TRBJ1-1	TRBV11-3	NA	TRBD1
CASSFTGKGAETQYF	TGTGCCAGCAGCTTTACTGGGAAGGGGGCAGAGACCCAGTACTTC	TRBJ2-5	TRBV11-3	NA	TRBD1
CATTLSGRSSYNEQFF	TGTGCCACAACTCTAAGCGGGAGGAGCTCCTACAATGAGCAGTTCTTC	TRBJ2-1	TRBV15	NA	TRBD2
CASRGTSGRDEQYF	TGTGCCAGCAGGGGGACTAGCGGGAGGGACGAGCAGTACTTC	TRBJ2-7	TRBV28	NA	TRBD2
CASSADRGQQFF	TGCGCCAGCAGCGCAGACAGGGGGCAGCAGTTCTTC	TRBJ2-1	TRBV5-1	NA	TRBD1